This TCR beta chain comes out of a study of blood T cell repertoires in COVID-19. Across the whole study: Sites across the United States, Italy and Spain contributed samples from acute and convalescent COVID-19. Sources were T cells, B-cell-depleted T cells, or PBMCs; the material itself was cDNA or gDNA.

As processed by the authors: Reference gene primer amplification in the assay estimated nucleated cell counts. Clones were read by immunoSEQ multiplex PCR, and TCRdb kept only the in-frame ones, dropping some. V and J calls and clone size are those listed in that table; D and trimming were worked out from the DNA. Among about 170,000 clones listed, roughly 86% were seen once. Trimming pared 4 bases from V and 5 bases from J, leaving 6 bases between. This CDR3 has 12 residues. From germline, CDR1 is MNHNY and CDR2 SVGAGI (reference sequence). This rearrangement joins TRBV6-6 to TRBJ1-5; D uncertain. This TCR was sampled from a man in his 70s with acute or convalescent COVID-19. The sequencing sample was made of peripheral blood. The CDR3: CASSSEDQPQHF. CDR3 in DNA: TGTGCCAGCAGTTCCGAGGATCAGCCCCAGCATTTT.